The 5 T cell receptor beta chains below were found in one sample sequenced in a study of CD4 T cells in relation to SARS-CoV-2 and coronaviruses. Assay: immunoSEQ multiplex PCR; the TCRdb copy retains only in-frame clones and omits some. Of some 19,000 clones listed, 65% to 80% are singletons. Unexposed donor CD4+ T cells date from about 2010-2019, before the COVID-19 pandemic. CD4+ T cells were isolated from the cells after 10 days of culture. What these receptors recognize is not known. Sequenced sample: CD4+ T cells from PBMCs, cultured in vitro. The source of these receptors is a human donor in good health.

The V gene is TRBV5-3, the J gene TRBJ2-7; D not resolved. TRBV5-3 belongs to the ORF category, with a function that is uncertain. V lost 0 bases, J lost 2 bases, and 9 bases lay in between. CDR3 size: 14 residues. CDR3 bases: TGTGCCAGAAGCTTGGTCATAGAAACCTACGAGCAGTACTTC. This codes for CARSLVIETYEQYF.

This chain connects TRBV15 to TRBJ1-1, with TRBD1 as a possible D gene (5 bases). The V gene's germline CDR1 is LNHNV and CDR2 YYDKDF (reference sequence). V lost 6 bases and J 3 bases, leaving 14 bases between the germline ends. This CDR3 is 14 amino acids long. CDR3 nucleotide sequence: TGTGCCACCAGGGGTTGGCAGGGTCACACTGAAGCTTTCTTT. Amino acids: CATRGWQGHTEAFF.

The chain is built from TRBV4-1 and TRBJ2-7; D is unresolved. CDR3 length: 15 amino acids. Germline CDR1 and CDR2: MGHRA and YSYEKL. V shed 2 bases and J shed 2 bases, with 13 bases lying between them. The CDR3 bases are TGCGCCAGCAGCCAACTTCCTTGGCTCCCCTACGAGCAGTACTTC. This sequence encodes CASSQLPWLPYEQYF.

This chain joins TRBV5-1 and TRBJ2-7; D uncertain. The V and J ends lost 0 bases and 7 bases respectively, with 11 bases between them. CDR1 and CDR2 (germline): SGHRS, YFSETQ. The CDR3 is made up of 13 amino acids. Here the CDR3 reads CASSLEGQLEQYF. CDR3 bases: TGCGCCAGCAGCTTGGAAGGCCAGCTGGAGCAGTACTTC.

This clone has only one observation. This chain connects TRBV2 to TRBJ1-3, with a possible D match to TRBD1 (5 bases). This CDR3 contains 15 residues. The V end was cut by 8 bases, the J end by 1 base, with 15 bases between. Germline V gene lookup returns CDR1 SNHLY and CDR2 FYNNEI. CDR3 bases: TGTGCCAGCGCTTCCCGCGGGGCTTCTGGAAACACCATATATTTT. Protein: CASASRGASGNTIYF.